Presented here are 11 T cell receptor beta chains from one specimen sequenced in a study of blood T cells in healthy people across ages. Through a sample-barcoded 5' primer and a J-beta primer mix, a second PCR was run for roughly 6 to 11 cycles. TCRdb reprocessed the 5' RACE reads with MiXCR, giving one entry per CDR3 protein. This table holds 800,000 to 900,000 distinct CDR3 sequences, approximately 67% found once. The sample consisted of blood. These receptors were taken from a man younger than 45 in good health.

The chain carries TRBV7-2 and TRBJ2-7; TRBD2 matches at 10 bases. Per germline, CDR1 SGHTA and CDR2 FQGNSA. Trimming took 3 bases from V and 4 from J; bases not matched to a gene: 9. The CDR3 consists of 16 residues. The CDR3 loop reads CASSFNPRAGGYEQYF. The DNA of the CDR3 is TGTGCCAGCAGCTTCAATCCCCGAGCGGGGGGGTACGAGCAGTACTTC.

There are a few counts of this clonotype. V gene TRBV25-1 combines with J gene TRBJ2-4; perhaps TRBD2 as D (6 bases). This CDR3 is built from 13 residues. Germline values: CDR1 MGHDK, CDR2 SYGVNS. Trimming removed 4 bases at V and 8 bases at J, with 12 bases between. This CDR3 reads CASSVGGVDIQYF. DNA of the CDR3: TGTGCCAGCAGTGTGGGAGGAGTGGACATTCAGTACTTC.

This chain links TRBV20-1 with TRBJ2-5; 10 nucleotides align to TRBD2. Germline-derived CDR1 and CDR2 are DFQATT and SNEGSKA (reference sequence). This CDR3 is built from 13 residues. The junction had 6 bases not matched to a gene; V was cut back by 6 bases and J by 5 bases. The CDR3 coding sequence is TGCAGTGCCAGGGGGGGACTAGCGGAGACCCAGTACTTC. This translates into CSARGGLAETQYF.

The chain recombines TRBV27 with TRBJ2-7; perhaps TRBD2 as D (7 bases). The germline V gene has CDR1 MNHEY and CDR2 SMNVEV (reference sequence). Trimming stripped 2 bases from V and 7 bases from J, with 15 bases between. The CDR3 consists of 14 residues. CDR3 coding DNA: TGTGCCAGCAGTTTAGGGGGGGCCTACAGGGAGCAGTACTTC. As protein: CASSLGGAYREQYF.

V and J are TRBV15 and TRBJ1-5; D unresolved. This CDR3 has 16 residues. Germline V CDR1 and CDR2: LNHNV, YYDKDF (reference sequence). V gave up 3 bases and J gave up 1 base, with 13 bases separating them. The CDR3 spells CATSSWEVRSNQPQHF. CDR3 nucleotides: TGTGCCACCAGCAGCTGGGAGGTGCGGAGCAATCAGCCCCAGCATTTT.

The chain uses TRBV24-1 and TRBJ2-4; TRBD2 is a possible D gene (6 bases). Trimming stripped 3 bases from V and 13 bases from J, with 18 bases between. The germline gives CDR1 KGHDR, CDR2 SFDVKD. This CDR3 has 14 residues. The CDR3 sequence is CATSDRGPTGEQYF. The CDR3 DNA follows: TGTGCCACCAGTGATCGGGGCCCTACGGGGGAGCAGTACTTC.

The rearrangement uses TRBV7-2 and TRBJ1-1, with 10 nucleotides matching TRBD1. Germline CDR1 and CDR2: SGHTA and FQGNSA. The CDR3 covers 15 residues. V gave up 1 base and J gave up 10 bases; unmatched junction bases: 9. CDR3: CASSLDPGGQGTAFF. Here the CDR3 DNA reads TGTGCCAGCAGCTTAGACCCGGGGGGACAGGGGACAGCTTTCTTT.

This chain uses TRBV12-3 or TRBV12-4 with TRBJ2-1; TRBD2 is a possible D gene (5 bases). The CDR3 has 13 residues. Trimming took 5 bases from V and 7 from J, leaving 12 bases between them. The CDR3 sequence: CASSPRGLNEQFF. The CDR3 nucleotides read TGTGCCAGCAGTCCTCGGGGTTTGAATGAGCAGTTCTTC.

The V and J genes are TRBV20-1 and TRBJ2-4; no firm D call. This CDR3 is 14 amino acids long. Germline values: CDR1 DFQATT, CDR2 SNEGSKA (reference sequence). Trimming shortened V by 3 bases and J by 5 bases, and 14 bases separated the two germline ends. The DNA of the CDR3 is TGCAGTGCTAGGGCCCTGGAAGGCGAAAACATTCAGTACTTC. Protein product: CSARALEGENIQYF.

This sequence joins TRBV4-3 and TRBJ1-1; D uncertain. This CDR3 has 17 residues. Looked up from germline, CDR1 is LGHNA and CDR2 is YSLEER. Trimming shortened V by 0 bases and J by 0 bases, and 14 bases separated the two germline ends. As DNA, the CDR3 is TGCGCCAGCAGCCAAGAATATCCGCCAGACTTGAACACTGAAGCTTTCTTT. Its translation is CASSQEYPPDLNTEAFF.

In DNA form, the CDR3 reads TGTGCCAGCAGCACTCCAAGCGGGGCCGTCTTCGATGAGCAGTTCTTC. Its protein is CASSTPSGAVFDEQFF. The rearrangement uses TRBV6-5 and TRBJ2-1, with 7 bases fitting TRBD2. The CDR3 runs 16 residues. After removal of 6 bases from V and 8 bases from J, the junction contained 16 bases not matched to a gene. CDR1 and CDR2 (germline): MNHEY, SVGAGI.